These 17 T cell receptor beta chains came from one sample sequenced in a study of blood T cell repertoires in COVID-19. Sequencing was performed with immunoSEQ multiplex PCR; in TCRdb, only in-frame clones are kept and a portion is missing. The sample holds some 150,000 clones; approximately 80% are singletons and the top ten take roughly 8.8%. Source material: peripheral blood. These receptors all come from a human donor with acute or convalescent COVID-19. The donor label of this sample is uncertain.

This rearrangement joins TRBV30 to TRBJ1-5, with 9 bases identical to TRBD1. V was clipped by 2 bases and J by 7 bases; unmatched bases: 12. The germline V gene encodes CDR1 GTSNPN and CDR2 SVGIG (reference sequence). The length of the CDR3 is 16 residues. The CDR3 sequence is CAWSPTPGQGSQPQHF. CDR3 nucleotides: TGTGCCTGGAGTCCTACTCCGGGACAGGGATCGCAGCCCCAGCATTTT.

This CDR3 reads CAISAPKGGTYTF. The CDR3 bases are TGTGCCATCAGCGCCCCGAAAGGCGGGACCTACACCTTC. This chain uses TRBV10-3 with TRBJ1-2, with TRBD1 as a possible D gene (5 bases). CDR3 length: 13 residues. Trimming took 6 bases from V and 10 from J, leaving 18 bases between them. The germline V gene encodes CDR1 ENHRY and CDR2 SYGVKD.

This clone occurred once. At one end the junction does not follow the germline gene, possibly because of a read error. This chain joins TRBV4-1 and TRBJ2-3, with 7 positions matching TRBD2. Germline V lookup: CDR1 MGHRA, CDR2 YSYEKL. CDR3 length: 16 amino acids. The CDR3 sequence is CASSQDREGSTNTQYF. The CDR3 nucleotides read TGCGCCAGCAGCCAAGATAGGGAGGGGTCCACAAATACGCAGTATTTT.

V and J are TRBV6-5 and TRBJ1-1; no reliable D call. Per germline, CDR1 MNHEY and CDR2 SVGAGI. V shed 7 bases and J shed 5 bases, with 14 bases lying between them. The CDR3 runs to 13 residues. The CDR3 loop reads CASNGGRWTEAFF. CDR3 nucleotides: TGTGCCAGCAACGGCGGGAGGTGGACTGAAGCTTTCTTT.

CDR3 region: CASSEKAGPDGYTF. The CDR3 nucleotides read TGTGCCAGCAGTGAAAAAGCGGGGCCCGATGGCTACACCTTC. This sequence joins TRBV25-1 and TRBJ1-2; D perhaps matches TRBD1 (5 bases). The length of the CDR3 is 14 residues. The germline gives CDR1 MGHDK, CDR2 SYGVNS. The ends were cut back, 2 bases at V and 6 bases at J, with 13 bases in the middle.

This chain connects TRBV5-6 to TRBJ1-1; the match to TRBD1 covers 10 bases. In germline, CDR1 is SGHDT, CDR2 YYEEEE. The CDR3 loop spans 15 amino acids. Unmatched junction bases numbered 5, after V lost 2 bases and J lost 4 bases. CDR3 in DNA: TGTGCCAGCAGCTTAGACAGGGGGCGCACCACTGAAGCTTTCTTT. It is translated as CASSLDRGRTTEAFF.

The chain recombines TRBV6-6 with TRBJ1-2, with D hard to call. Germline CDR1 is MNHNY and CDR2 is SVGAGI (reference sequence). The CDR3 contains 13 residues. With 4 bases removed from V and 8 bases from J, the gap between germline ends came to 14 bases. The CDR3 coding sequence is TGTGCCAGCAGTTCCGACACTCCGAGCGGCTACACCTTC. It encodes CASSSDTPSGYTF.

The CDR3 sequence is CASSLEGAFNSPLHF. The CDR3 region has the DNA TGTGCCAGCAGTTTAGAAGGGGCTTTTAATTCACCCCTCCACTTT. This chain uses TRBV27 with TRBJ1-6; possible D gene TRBD1, 5 bases. The V gene lost 2 bases and the J gene lost 6 bases, with 11 bases spanning the gap. This CDR3 spans 15 amino acids. The germline V gene encodes CDR1 MNHEY and CDR2 SMNVEV (reference sequence).

This clone was seen a handful of times. At one end, the junction sequence differs from germline, possibly due to a read error. The chain uses TRBV3-1 (or the pseudogene TRBV3-2) and TRBJ1-5, with a tentative D call TRBD1 (6 bases). The CDR3 has 13 amino acids. Germline V lookup: CDR1 LGHDT, CDR2 YNNKEL (reference sequence). The CDR3 sequence: CASSKDRYQPQHF. The CDR3 DNA sequence: TGTGCCAGCAGCAAAGACAGGTATCAGCCCCAGCATTTT.

J is TRBJ1-2 and V is TRBV30; a weak D match, TRBD1 (5 bases). This CDR3 is 14 amino acids long. Germline assignment: CDR1 GTSNPN and CDR2 SVGIG (reference sequence). V lost 3 bases, J lost 5 bases, and 16 bases lay in between. CDR3 sequence reads: CAWSPVEGIYGYTF. CDR3 DNA sequence: TGTGCCTGGAGCCCCGTGGAGGGGATTTATGGCTACACCTTC.

This chain uses TRBV14 with TRBJ1-2; tentatively, D is TRBD1 (5 bases). Trimming took off 5 bases at V and 4 bases at J, with 14 bases between the two ends. This CDR3 comprises 14 residues. The germline gives CDR1 SGHDN, CDR2 FVKESK. The CDR3 region is CASSLSGAGYGYTF. As DNA, the CDR3 is TGTGCCAGCAGCTTGTCTGGGGCCGGCTATGGCTACACCTTC.

This rearrangement joins TRBV15 to TRBJ1-4; a weak D match, TRBD1 (5 bases). Germline V CDR1 and CDR2: LNHNV, YYDKDF (reference sequence). V lost 0 bases, J lost 4 bases, and 9 bases lay in between. This CDR3 contains 15 residues. The CDR3 region has the DNA TGTGCCACCAGCAGAGACAGGGATGTTAATGAAAAACTGTTTTTT. Translation: CATSRDRDVNEKLFF.

This rearrangement joins TRBV6-5 to TRBJ1-2; 9 bases line up with TRBD1. Germline V gene lookup returns CDR1 MNHEY and CDR2 SVGAGI. The CDR3 length is 15 residues. The J segment lost 7 bases and the V segment lost 1 base, leaving 7 bases of the junction unmatched. The CDR3: CASSYFLQGAGGYTF. CDR3 in DNA: TGTGCCAGCAGTTACTTCCTACAGGGGGCGGGTGGCTACACCTTC.

This chain uses TRBV7-3 with TRBJ2-5; 7 bases agree with TRBD2. The CDR3 is 15 residues long. J gave up 1 base and V 3 bases, and 5 bases lay outside the gene matches. Germline loops: CDR1 SGHTA, CDR2 FQGTGA. The CDR3 sequence: CASSFERGRQETQYF. CDR3 coding DNA: TGTGCCAGCAGCTTCGAGCGGGGTCGCCAAGAGACCCAGTACTTC.

This clone has only a few counts. The chain couples TRBV25-1 to TRBJ1-4, with unresolved D. CDR3 length: 15 amino acids. V gave up 4 bases and J gave up 1 base, with 10 bases separating them. The germline V gene has CDR1 MGHDK and CDR2 SYGVNS. This CDR3 is CASSVALVTNEKLFF. CDR3 nucleotides: TGTGCCAGCAGTGTGGCTTTGGTAACTAATGAAAAACTGTTTTTT.

This rearrangement joins TRBV6-5 to TRBJ1-1; D ambiguous. Trimming cost V 8 bases and J 1 base, with 5 bases left between them. This CDR3 contains 11 residues. Germline V lookup: CDR1 MNHEY, CDR2 SVGAGI. The DNA of the CDR3 is TGTGCCAGCTTTAGGAACACTGAAGCTTTCTTT. Translation: CASFRNTEAFF.

V usage is TRBV10-3 and J usage is TRBJ1-2; 7 nucleotides line up with TRBD1. The germline CDR1 and CDR2 sequences are ENHRY and SYGVKD. The CDR3 is 14 residues long. V lost 2 bases and J lost 5; bases outside the gene matches: 5. In DNA, the CDR3 is TGTGCCATCAGTGAGGTGGGGACAGTTTATGGCTACACCTTC. Translation: CAISEVGTVYGYTF.